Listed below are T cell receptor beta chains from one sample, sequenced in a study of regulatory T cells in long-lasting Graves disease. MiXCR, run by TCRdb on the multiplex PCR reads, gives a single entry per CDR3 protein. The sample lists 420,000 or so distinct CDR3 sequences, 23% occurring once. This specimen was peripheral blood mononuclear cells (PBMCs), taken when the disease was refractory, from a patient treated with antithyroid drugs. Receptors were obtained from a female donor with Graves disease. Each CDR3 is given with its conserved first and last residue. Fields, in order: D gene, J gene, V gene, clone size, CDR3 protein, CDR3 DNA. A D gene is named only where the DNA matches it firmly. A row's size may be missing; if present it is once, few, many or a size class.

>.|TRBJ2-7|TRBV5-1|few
CASSPPSMNEQYF
TGCGCCAGCAGCCCCCCATCCATGAACGAGCAGTACTTC
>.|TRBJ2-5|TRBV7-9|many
CASSLSGGLSETQYF
TGTGCCAGCAGCTTATCCGGGGGGCTGAGTGAGACCCAGTACTTC
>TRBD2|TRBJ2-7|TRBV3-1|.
CASSQGGRAHEQYF
TGTGCCAGCAGCCAGGGCGGGAGGGCCCATGAGCAGTACTTC
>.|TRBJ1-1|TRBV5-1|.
CASSPEVRTTNTEAFF
TGCGCCAGCAGCCCGGAGGTAAGGACAACGAACACTGAAGCTTTCTTT
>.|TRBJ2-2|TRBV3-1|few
CASSQGRTPVGELFF
TGTGCCAGCAGCCAAGGCAGGACCCCCGTGGGGGAGCTGTTTTTT
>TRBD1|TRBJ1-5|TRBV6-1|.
CASRGQGDQPQHF
TGTGCCAGTAGGGGACAGGGGGACCAGCCCCAGCATTTT
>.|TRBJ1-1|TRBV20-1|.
CSARDLQKLNTEAFF
TGCAGTGCTAGAGATCTACAGAAACTGAACACTGAAGCTTTCTTT
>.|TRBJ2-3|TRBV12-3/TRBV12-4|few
CASSLYPASTDTQYF
TGTGCCAGCAGTTTATATCCCGCTAGCACAGATACGCAGTATTTT
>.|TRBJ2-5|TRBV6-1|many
CASSLGRFGTQYF
TGTGCCAGCAGTCTAGGGAGATTCGGGACCCAGTACTTC
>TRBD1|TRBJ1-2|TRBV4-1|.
CASSHPGQGVYGYTF
TGCGCCAGCAGCCATCCGGGACAGGGGGTTTATGGCTACACCTTC
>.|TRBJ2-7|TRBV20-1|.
CSARDLIESNYEQYF
TGCAGTGCTAGAGATCTGATCGAATCGAACTACGAGCAGTACTTC
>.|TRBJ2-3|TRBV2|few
CASSEISTDTQYF
TGTGCCAGCAGTGAAATATCCACAGATACGCAGTATTTT
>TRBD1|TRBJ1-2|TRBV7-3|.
CASSLPTGNYGYTF
TGTGCCAGCAGCTTACCGACAGGGAACTATGGCTACACCTTC
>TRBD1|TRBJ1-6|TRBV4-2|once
CASSHGEGDSNSPLHF
TGTGCCAGCAGCCACGGCGAGGGGGACAGTAATTCACCCCTCCACTTT
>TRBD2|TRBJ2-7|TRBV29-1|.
CSAGREKGYEQYF
TGCAGCGCGGGGCGGGAGAAGGGCTACGAGCAGTACTTC
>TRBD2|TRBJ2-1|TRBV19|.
CASSITGGAYNEQFF
TGTGCCAGTAGTATCACCGGGGGGGCTTACAATGAGCAGTTCTTC
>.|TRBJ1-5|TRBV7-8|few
CASSLITESNQPQHF
TGTGCCAGCAGCTTAATAACAGAAAGCAATCAGCCCCAGCATTTT
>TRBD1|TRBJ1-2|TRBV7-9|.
CASSPPTLQGAQNYGYTF
TGTGCCAGCAGCCCCCCTACCTTACAGGGGGCTCAGAACTATGGCTACACCTTC
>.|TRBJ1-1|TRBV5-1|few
CASVNRDGSSEAFF
TGCGCCAGCGTTAATCGGGACGGCTCTTCTGAAGCTTTCTTT
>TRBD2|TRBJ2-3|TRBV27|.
CATFLSGTFTDTQYF
TGTGCCACCTTTCTCAGCGGGACTTTCACAGATACGCAGTATTTT
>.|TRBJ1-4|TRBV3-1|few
CASSPRTAEKLFF
TGTGCCAGCAGCCCCCGGACAGCCGAAAAACTGTTTTTT
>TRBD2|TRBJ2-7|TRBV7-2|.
CASRLQSGGSYEQYF
TGTGCCAGCAGACTTCAGTCGGGCGGGAGTTACGAGCAGTACTTC
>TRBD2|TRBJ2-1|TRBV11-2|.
CASSFRLAGVRNEQFF
TGTGCCAGCAGCTTCAGACTAGCGGGAGTGAGGAATGAGCAGTTCTTC
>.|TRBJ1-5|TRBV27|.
CASSPHPPGGNQPQHF
TGTGCCAGCAGTCCCCACCCCCCGGGGGGAAATCAGCCCCAGCATTTT
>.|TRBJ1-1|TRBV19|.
CASSISLGNTEAFF
TGTGCCAGTAGTATCTCTCTCGGGAACACTGAAGCTTTCTTT